Listed below are T cell receptor beta chains from one sample, sequenced in a study of blood T cell repertoires in COVID-19. The repertoire was sequenced with immunoSEQ multiplex PCR; TCRdb's copy has only in-frame clones and lacks some. The data contain 150,000 to 200,000 clones, approximately 80% of them singletons. The material sequenced was PBMCs or T cells enriched from blood (not recorded which). The receptors were gathered from a man between 65 and 85 years old who had been exposed to COVID-19. The CDR3 runs from the conserved cysteine through the conserved F or W. Each record gives: clone size, D gene, V gene, CDR3 length, J gene, CDR3 protein, CDR3 DNA. D genes are given only for firm matches. Clone size, where shown, is once, few, many, or a class for clones that have expanded.

NA	NA	TRBV6-5	13	TRBJ2-3	CASSSQGADTQYF	TGTGCCAGCAGTTCACAGGGAGCAGATACGCAGTATTTT
NA	NA	TRBV6-5	12	TRBJ1-2	CASMSGWYGYTF	TGTGCCAGCATGAGCGGGTGGTATGGCTACACCTTC
few	NA	TRBV5-1	14	TRBJ1-3	CASSLGQTGNTIYF	TGCGCCAGCAGCTTGGGGCAGACTGGAAACACCATATATTTT
NA	NA	TRBV7-2	16	TRBJ1-5	CASTQTFSQGYQPQHF	TGTGCCAGCACCCAAACCTTCTCTCAGGGGTATCAGCCCCAGCATTTT
NA	NA	TRBV18	15	TRBJ1-1	CASSSTGHLNTEAFF	TGTGCCAGCTCGTCAACGGGTCACCTGAACACTGAAGCTTTCTTT
NA	TRBD2	TRBV6-5	15	TRBJ2-7	CASSKTSGSSYEQYF	TGTGCCAGCAGCAAGACTAGCGGTAGCTCCTACGAGCAGTACTTC
NA	TRBD2	TRBV7-9	15	TRBJ2-5	CASSSLGGRQETQYF	TGTGCCAGCAGCTCATTAGGCGGGAGACAAGAGACCCAGTACTTC
NA	NA	TRBV11-2	14	TRBJ1-6	CASSLAGQNSPLHF	TGTGCCAGCAGCTTGGCAGGTCAGAATTCACCCCTCCACTTT
NA	NA	TRBV19	15	TRBJ2-1	CASSTGQSKAGEQFF	TGTGCCAGTAGTACCGGACAGTCTAAAGCTGGTGAGCAGTTCTTC
NA	NA	TRBV5-4	14	TRBJ1-2	CASSLSTDLYGYTF	TGTGCCAGCAGCTTGTCTACTGATTTATATGGCTACACCTTC
NA	TRBD1	TRBV11-2	15	TRBJ2-2	CASSPRRTGAGELFF	TGTGCCAGCAGCCCGAGGAGAACAGGGGCCGGGGAGCTGTTTTTT
few	TRBD1	TRBV18	16	TRBJ2-7	CASSPGTVVSLGQQYF	TGTGCCAGCTCACCCGGGACAGTAGTATCCCTGGGTCAGCAGTACTTC
NA	NA	TRBV18	18	TRBJ2-2	CASSPLRQGRGHNGELFF	TGTGCCAGCTCACCTCTCCGTCAGGGCAGGGGTCACAACGGGGAGCTGTTTTTT
once	NA	TRBV28	18	TRBJ1-5	CASSPPRAGVRKGQPQHF	TGTGCCAGCAGCCCACCCAGGGCGGGAGTCCGCAAGGGTCAGCCCCAGCATTTT
many	NA	TRBV24-1	13	TRBJ1-1	CATSDLRGTEAFF	TGTGCCACCAGTGATTTGAGGGGGACTGAAGCTTTCTTT
many	NA	TRBV5-6	13	TRBJ1-2	CASSLNRGYGYTF	TGTGCCAGCAGCTTGAACCGCGGCTATGGCTACACCTTC
NA	NA	TRBV27	13	TRBJ2-7	CASSPPTVGEQYF	TGTGCCAGCAGTCCCCCGACAGTTGGCGAGCAGTACTTC
NA	NA	TRBV4-3	15	TRBJ2-3	CASSQDRVRSDTQYF	TGCGCCAGCAGTCAAGATCGGGTTCGGTCAGATACGCAGTATTTT
NA	NA	TRBV11-2	16	TRBJ1-3	CASKWAQGDSGNTIYF	TGTGCCAGCAAATGGGCCCAAGGCGACTCTGGAAACACCATATATTTT
NA	NA	TRBV4-3	14	TRBJ1-6	CASSQDRALSPLHF	TGCGCCAGCAGCCAAGACAGGGCGCTTTCACCCCTCCACTTT
few	NA	TRBV6-5	12	TRBJ1-5	CASTLGNQPQHF	TGTGCCAGCACCCTTGGCAATCAGCCCCAGCATTTT
NA	NA	TRBV19	15	TRBJ1-5	CASSNLQGSNQPQHF	TGTGCCAGTAGTAATTTACAGGGAAGCAATCAGCCCCAGCATTTT
once	TRBD2	TRBV6-5	13	TRBJ2-1	CASTLAGGNEQFF	TGTGCCAGCACGCTAGCGGGGGGAAATGAGCAGTTCTTC
NA	NA	TRBV9	14	TRBJ1-1	CASSVVGSTPEAFF	TGTGCCAGCAGCGTAGTCGGTTCCACTCCTGAAGCTTTCTTT